This T cell receptor beta chain comes out of a study of cytomegalovirus exposure and HLA in healthy donors. Overall study results and limits: The authors listed about 170 TCR beta chains as cytomegalovirus-associated.

Profiling relied on immunoSEQ multiplex PCR, and the TCRdb table lists in-frame clones only, not all of them. Here the sample spans roughly 56,000 clones, about 91% being singletons. The donors were part of the roughly 130-subject validation cohort, which stood apart from the approximately 630-subject first cohort. This CDR3 spans 15 amino acids. V lost 0 bases, J lost 3 bases, and 12 bases lay in between. Germline values: CDR1 MNHEY, CDR2 SVGAGI. To note about this clone: Its antigen is still unknown.

Material: PBMCs. V and J are TRBV6-5 and TRBJ2-7; D may be TRBD2 (6 bases). The clonotype comes from a woman aged 30 to 39 in good health and CMV-seronegative. The CDR3 region is CASSYSSGAFYEQYF. As DNA, the CDR3 is TGTGCCAGCAGTTACTCCTCGGGAGCCTTCTACGAGCAGTACTTC.